This T cell receptor beta chain was identified during a study of tumor-infiltrating lymphocytes in primary liver carcinoma. Study overall: Patients diagnosed with primary liver carcinoma received treatment through surgical resection. Lesions, classed as T1-T3 N0M0, spanned about 4 to 10 cm across. Study-level results: Tumor top-250-clone fraction significantly exceeded that of blood (p = 0.039). Tumor-adjacent and tumor-blood pairs shared less of their repertoires than tumor region pairs shared.

Out of unsorted whole blood came the blood RNA, and germline DNA was extracted as well. Of note for this clonotype: No antigen is known for it. The junction does not match germline at one end; this may be a read error.

Starting material of 500 ng total RNA yielded TCR beta cDNA via a constant-region primer. The TCR beta library was amplified through three nested multiplex PCR rounds in a modified ARM-PCR procedure. MiXCR, run by TCRdb on the multiplex PCR reads, gives a single entry per CDR3 protein. The table shows roughly 330,000 distinct CDR3 sequences, with around three fifths occurring only once. This clonotype was sampled from a man aged 35 to 55 with primary liver carcinoma and hepatitis B virus infection. Input material: peripheral blood.

The CDR3: CAGSLIRTDQDSPLHF. The CDR3 bases are TGCGCCGGCAGCTTGATTCGGACCGACCAGGATTCACCCCTCCACTTT. The chain joins TRBV5-1 to TRBJ1-6; no firm D call. Germline V gives CDR1 SGHRS, CDR2 YFSETQ. The CDR3 is 16 residues long.